This T cell receptor (beta chain) was profiled in a study of cytomegalovirus exposure and HLA in healthy donors. Germline V lookup: CDR1 MNHEY, CDR2 SVGAGI. J lost 5 bases, V lost 7 bases, and 5 bases had no gene match. CDR3 length: 15 residues. It was with 60 Vbeta and 13 Jbeta primers that the PCR ran. Here immunoSEQ multiplex PCR was the method, and the copy in TCRdb shows in-frame clones only, minus some. In the table there are 100,000 to 150,000 clones, 70% to 85% of which are singletons. The V call is TRBV6-5, the J call TRBJ2-2; 12 bases line up with TRBD2. Sequenced sample: PBMCs. The receptor comes from a boy aged 5-17 years in good health and CMV-seronegative. The CDR3, as DNA: TGTGCCAGCAACCTCGGACTAGCGGGAACCGGGGAGCTGTTTTTT. As protein: CASNLGLAGTGELFF.